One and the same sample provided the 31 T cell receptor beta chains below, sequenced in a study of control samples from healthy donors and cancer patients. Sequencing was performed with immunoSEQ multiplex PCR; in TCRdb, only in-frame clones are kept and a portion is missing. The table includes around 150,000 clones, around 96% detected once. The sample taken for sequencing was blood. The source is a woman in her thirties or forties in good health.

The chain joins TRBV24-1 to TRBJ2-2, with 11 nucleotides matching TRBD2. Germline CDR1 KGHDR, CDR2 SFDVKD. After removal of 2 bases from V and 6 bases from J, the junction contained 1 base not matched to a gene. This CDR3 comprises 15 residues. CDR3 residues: CATSDSLAGAGELFF. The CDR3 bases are TGTGCCACCAGTGATTCACTAGCGGGAGCCGGGGAGCTGTTTTTT.

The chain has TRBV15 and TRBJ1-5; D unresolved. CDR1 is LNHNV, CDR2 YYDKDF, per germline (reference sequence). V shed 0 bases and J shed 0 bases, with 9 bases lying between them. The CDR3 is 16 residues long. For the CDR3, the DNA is TGTGCCACCAGCAGAGATAAGGCAATTAGCAATCAGCCCCAGCATTTT. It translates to CATSRDKAISNQPQHF.

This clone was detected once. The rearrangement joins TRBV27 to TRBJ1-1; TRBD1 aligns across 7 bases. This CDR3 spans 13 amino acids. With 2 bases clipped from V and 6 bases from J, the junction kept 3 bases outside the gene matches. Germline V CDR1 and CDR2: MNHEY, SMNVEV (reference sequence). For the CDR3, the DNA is TGTGCCAGCAGTTTAGCGACAGGGTCTGAAGCTTTCTTT. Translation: CASSLATGSEAFF.

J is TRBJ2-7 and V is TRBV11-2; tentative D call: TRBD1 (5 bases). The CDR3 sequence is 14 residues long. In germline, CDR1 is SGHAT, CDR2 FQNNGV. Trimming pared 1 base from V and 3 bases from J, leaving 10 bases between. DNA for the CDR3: TGTGCCAGCAGCTTAGTTCCAGGGAACTACGAGCAGTACTTC. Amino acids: CASSLVPGNYEQYF.

For the CDR3, the DNA is TGTGCCAGCAGCTCACCAAAGCGGGACAGGGGTCACTATGGCTACACCTTC. This gives the protein CASSSPKRDRGHYGYTF. This chain uses TRBV11-2 with TRBJ1-2, with 10 positions matching TRBD1. The CDR3 totals 17 residues. V lost 4 bases, J lost 3 bases, and 11 bases stayed unmatched. From germline, CDR1 is SGHAT and CDR2 FQNNGV.

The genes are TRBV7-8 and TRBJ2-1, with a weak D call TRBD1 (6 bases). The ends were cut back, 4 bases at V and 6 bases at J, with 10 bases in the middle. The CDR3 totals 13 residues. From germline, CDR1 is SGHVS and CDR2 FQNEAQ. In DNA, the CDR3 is TGTGCCAGCAGCTCGGTAGGGGGCAATGAGCAGTTCTTC. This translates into CASSSVGGNEQFF.

CDR3 DNA sequence: TGTGCCTGGAGTGTGTTCCCTACCTTTCCGGCCACTAATGAAAAACTGTTTTTT. Residues: CAWSVFPTFPATNEKLFF. The rearrangement joins TRBV30 to TRBJ1-4; no clear D gene. V lost 0 bases to trimming and J lost 2 bases, with 19 bases between them. This CDR3 contains 18 residues. The V gene's germline CDR1 is GTSNPN and CDR2 SVGIG (reference sequence).

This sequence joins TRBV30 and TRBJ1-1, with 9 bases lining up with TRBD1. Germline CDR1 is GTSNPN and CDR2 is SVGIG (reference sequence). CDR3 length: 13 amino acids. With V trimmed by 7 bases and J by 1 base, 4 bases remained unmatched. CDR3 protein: CAFTGGSNTEAFF. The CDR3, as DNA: TGTGCCTTTACAGGGGGCTCGAACACTGAAGCTTTCTTT.

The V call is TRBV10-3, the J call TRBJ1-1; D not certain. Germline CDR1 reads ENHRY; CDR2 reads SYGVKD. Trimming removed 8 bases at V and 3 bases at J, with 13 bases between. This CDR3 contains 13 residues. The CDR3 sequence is CAIGESKDTEAFF. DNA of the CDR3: TGTGCCATCGGAGAATCGAAGGACACTGAAGCTTTCTTT.

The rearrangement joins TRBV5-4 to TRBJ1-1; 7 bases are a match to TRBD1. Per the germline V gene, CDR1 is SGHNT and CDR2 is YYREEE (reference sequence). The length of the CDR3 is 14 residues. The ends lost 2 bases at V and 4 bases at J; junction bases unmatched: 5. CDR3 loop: CASSFDRVVTEAFF. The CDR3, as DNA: TGTGCCAGCAGCTTTGACAGGGTTGTCACTGAAGCTTTCTTT.

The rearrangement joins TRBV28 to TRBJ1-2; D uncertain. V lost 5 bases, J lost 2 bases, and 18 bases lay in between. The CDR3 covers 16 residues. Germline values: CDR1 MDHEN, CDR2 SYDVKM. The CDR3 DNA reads TGTGCCAGCAGTCATAAGCGGACCTTCGGAAACTATGGCTACACCTTC. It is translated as CASSHKRTFGNYGYTF.

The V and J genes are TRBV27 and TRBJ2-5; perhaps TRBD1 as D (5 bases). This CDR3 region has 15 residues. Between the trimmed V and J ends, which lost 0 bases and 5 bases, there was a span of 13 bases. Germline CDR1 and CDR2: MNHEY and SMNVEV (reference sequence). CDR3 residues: CASSLSPSGAETQYF. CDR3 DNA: TGTGCCAGCAGTTTATCACCTAGTGGGGCGGAGACCCAGTACTTC.

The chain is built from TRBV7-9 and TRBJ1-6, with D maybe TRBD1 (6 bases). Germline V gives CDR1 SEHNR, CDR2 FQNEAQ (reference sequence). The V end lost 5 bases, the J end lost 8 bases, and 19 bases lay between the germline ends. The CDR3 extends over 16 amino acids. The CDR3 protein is CASSRAGDVSDSPLHF. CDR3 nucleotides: TGTGCCAGCAGCCGCGCAGGGGATGTTAGCGATTCACCCCTCCACTTT.

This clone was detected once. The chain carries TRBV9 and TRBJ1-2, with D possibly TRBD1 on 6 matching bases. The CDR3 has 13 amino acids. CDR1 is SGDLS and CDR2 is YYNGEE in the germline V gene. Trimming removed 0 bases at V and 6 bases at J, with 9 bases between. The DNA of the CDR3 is TGTGCCAGCAGCGTAGTGGGGGCCGATGGCTACACCTTC. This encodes CASSVVGADGYTF.

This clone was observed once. This chain's CDR3 is CASSLAGPTGGYTF. In nucleotides, the CDR3 is TGCGCCAGCAGCTTGGCGGGCCCGACTGGTGGCTACACCTTC. This rearrangement joins TRBV5-1 to TRBJ1-2, with no clear D. This CDR3 has 14 residues. Trimming stripped 0 bases from V and 7 bases from J, with 13 bases between. Germline V gene data show CDR1 as SGHRS and CDR2 as YFSETQ.

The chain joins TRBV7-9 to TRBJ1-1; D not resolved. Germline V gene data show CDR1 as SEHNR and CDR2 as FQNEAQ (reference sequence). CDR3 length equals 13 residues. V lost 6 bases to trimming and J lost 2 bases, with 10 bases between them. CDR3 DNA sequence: TGTGCCAGCAGTCTAAAATCAAACACTGAAGCTTTCTTT. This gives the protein CASSLKSNTEAFF.

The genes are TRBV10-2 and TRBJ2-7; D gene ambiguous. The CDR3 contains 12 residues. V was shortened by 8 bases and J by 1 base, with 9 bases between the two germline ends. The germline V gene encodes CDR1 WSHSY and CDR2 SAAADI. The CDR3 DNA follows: TGCGCCAGCCGTGGTCGGTCCTACGAGCAGTACTTC. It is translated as CASRGRSYEQYF.

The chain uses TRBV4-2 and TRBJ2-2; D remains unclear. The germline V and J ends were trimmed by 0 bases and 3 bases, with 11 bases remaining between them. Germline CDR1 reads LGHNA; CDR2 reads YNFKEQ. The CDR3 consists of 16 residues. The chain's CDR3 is CASSQETWGDTGELFF. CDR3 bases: TGTGCCAGCAGCCAAGAGACCTGGGGTGACACCGGGGAGCTGTTTTTT.

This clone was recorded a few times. CDR3 region: CASRGTGSIQYF. For the CDR3, the DNA is TGTGCCAGCAGGGGGACAGGGAGCATTCAGTACTTC. This chain links TRBV25-1 with TRBJ2-4; 9 bases map to TRBD1. Trimming at V came to 6 bases and at J to 9 bases, leaving 3 bases not matched to a gene. There are 12 residues in the CDR3. Germline V gene sequence: CDR1 MGHDK, CDR2 SYGVNS.

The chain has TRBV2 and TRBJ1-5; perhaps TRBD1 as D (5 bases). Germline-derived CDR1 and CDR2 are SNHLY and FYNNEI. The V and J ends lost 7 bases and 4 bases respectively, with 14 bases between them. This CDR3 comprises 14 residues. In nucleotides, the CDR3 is TGTGCCAGCAAAAGGACAACCAATAATCAGCCCCAGCATTTT. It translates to CASKRTTNNQPQHF.

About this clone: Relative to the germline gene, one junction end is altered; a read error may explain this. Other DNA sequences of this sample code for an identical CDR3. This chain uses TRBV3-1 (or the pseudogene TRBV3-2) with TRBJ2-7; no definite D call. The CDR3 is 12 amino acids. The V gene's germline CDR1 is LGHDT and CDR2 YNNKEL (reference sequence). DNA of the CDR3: TGCGCCAGCAGCCAAGATAACAGCTCCCCTCACTTC. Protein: CASSQDNSSPHF.

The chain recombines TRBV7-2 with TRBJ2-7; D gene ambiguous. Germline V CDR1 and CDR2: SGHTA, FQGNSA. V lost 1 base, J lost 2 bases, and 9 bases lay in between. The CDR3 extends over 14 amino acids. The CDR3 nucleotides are TGTGCCAGCAGCTTAGGGGCACGTGCCTACGAGCAGTACTTC. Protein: CASSLGARAYEQYF.

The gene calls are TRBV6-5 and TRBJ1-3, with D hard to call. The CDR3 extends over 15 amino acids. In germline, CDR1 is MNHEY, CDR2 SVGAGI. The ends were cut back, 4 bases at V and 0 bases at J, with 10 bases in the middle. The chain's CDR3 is CASSLRRVSGNTIYF. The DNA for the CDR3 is TGTGCCAGCAGTTTAAGGAGGGTCTCTGGAAACACCATATATTTT.

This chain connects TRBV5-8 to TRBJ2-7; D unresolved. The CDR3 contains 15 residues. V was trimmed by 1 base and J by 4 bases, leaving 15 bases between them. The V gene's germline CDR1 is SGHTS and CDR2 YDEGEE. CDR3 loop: CASSLIVDGGYEQYF. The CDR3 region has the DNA TGTGCCAGCAGCTTGATCGTAGACGGCGGATACGAGCAGTACTTC.

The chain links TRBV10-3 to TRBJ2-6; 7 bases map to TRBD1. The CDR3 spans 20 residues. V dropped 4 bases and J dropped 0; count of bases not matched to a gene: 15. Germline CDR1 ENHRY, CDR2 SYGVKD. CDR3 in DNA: TGTGCCATCAGTGGGGGGACCGCAGGGGGACAATACTCTGGGGCCAACGTCCTGACTTTC. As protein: CAISGGTAGGQYSGANVLTF.

The CDR3 loop reads CASSYQFGGAGELFF. CDR3 DNA: TGTGCCAGCAGTTACCAGTTCGGGGGAGCCGGGGAGCTGTTTTTT. The chain combines TRBV6-2 or TRBV6-3 with TRBJ2-2; a weak D match, TRBD2 (6 bases). Germline V gene sequence: CDR1 MNHEY, CDR2 SVGEGT. This CDR3 is built from 15 residues. The V end was cut by 2 bases, the J end by 6 bases, with 13 bases between.

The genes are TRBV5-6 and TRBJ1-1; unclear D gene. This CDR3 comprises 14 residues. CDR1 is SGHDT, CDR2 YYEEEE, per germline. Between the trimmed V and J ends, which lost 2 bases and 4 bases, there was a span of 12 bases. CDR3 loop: CASSFDRPRTEAFF. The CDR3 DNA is TGTGCCAGCAGCTTCGACCGACCTCGCACTGAAGCTTTCTTT. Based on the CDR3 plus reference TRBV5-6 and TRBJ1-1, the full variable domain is DAGVTQSPTHLIKTRGQQVTLRCSPKSGHDTVSWYQQALGQGPQFIFQYYEEEERQRGNFPDRFSGHQFPNYSSELNVNALLLGDSALYLCASSFDRPRTEAFFGQGTRLTVV.

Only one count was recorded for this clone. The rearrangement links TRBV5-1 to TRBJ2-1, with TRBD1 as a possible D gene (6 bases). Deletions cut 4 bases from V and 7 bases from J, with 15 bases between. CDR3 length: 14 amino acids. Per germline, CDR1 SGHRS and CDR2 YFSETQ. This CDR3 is CASSHQDRRNEQFF. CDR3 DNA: TGCGCCAGCAGCCACCAAGACAGGAGGAATGAGCAGTTCTTC.

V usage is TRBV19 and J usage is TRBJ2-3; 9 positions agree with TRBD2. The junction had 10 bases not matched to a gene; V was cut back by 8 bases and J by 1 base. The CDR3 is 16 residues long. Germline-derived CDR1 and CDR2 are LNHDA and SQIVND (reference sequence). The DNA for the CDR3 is TGTGCCAGTGCGGGACTAGCTATTTCGGGCACAGATACGCAGTATTTT. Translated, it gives CASAGLAISGTDTQYF.

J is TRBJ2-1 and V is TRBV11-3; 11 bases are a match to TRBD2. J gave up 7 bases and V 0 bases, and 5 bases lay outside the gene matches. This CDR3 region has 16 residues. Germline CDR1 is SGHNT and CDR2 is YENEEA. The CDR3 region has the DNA TGTGCCAGCAGCTTAGATCCTAGCGGGAGGAATAATGAGCAGTTCTTC. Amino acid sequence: CASSLDPSGRNNEQFF.

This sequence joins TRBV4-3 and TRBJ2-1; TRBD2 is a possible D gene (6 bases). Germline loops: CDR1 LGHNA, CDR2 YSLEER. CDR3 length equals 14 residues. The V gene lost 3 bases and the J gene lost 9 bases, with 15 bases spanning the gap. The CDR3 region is CASSHKSGSREQFF. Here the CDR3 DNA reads TGCGCCAGCAGCCATAAATCCGGGAGTCGTGAGCAGTTCTTC.